This T cell receptor (beta chain) originates from a study of cytomegalovirus exposure and HLA in healthy donors listed by TCRdb under 2017. The study in broad terms: An earlier analysis of fewer than 750 of the donors reported around 280 Gb of sequence data and 90 million to 120 million unique TCR beta sequences obtained from roughly 170 million T cells. In addition to the first cohort of 666 subjects, a separate validation cohort of 120 different subjects was used. To decide whether each TCR beta V gene segment behaved as functional or pseudogenic, an earlier analysis of some 570 of the donors relied on high-throughput TCR beta sequencing. The study used immunosequencing to profile the T cell repertoires of some 600 subjects and linked those repertoires to cytomegalovirus serostatus. Of the 300 to 450 genotyped donors, 65% to 90% were placed in the genetic ancestry cluster associated with self-reported Caucasian donors. Rather than using new phenotypic data, the later analysis identified candidate immune exposures from TCR beta sequences and from how often those sequences occurred across donors. Roughly 5 DR-DQ haplotypes were handled as single units for association and clustering, since linkage in the cohort was strong. A later analysis re-examined previously published TCR beta repertoires from about 670 donors and added high-resolution HLA genotyping to investigate patterns of TCR occurrence. All discovery cohort repertoires had been generated using a single sequencing platform. Class I and class II HLA loci were covered by the typing at four-digit resolution. To predict cytomegalovirus infection status, the study combined high-throughput TCR immunosequencing, statistical association of individual TCRs with disease status, and machine learning. Across about 370 genotyped donors of the cohort, an average of roughly 250,000 unique TCR beta nucleotide sequences per donor were sequenced, and approximately 19% of those sequences were non-productive. Donor age, sex, ethnicity and CMV serostatus were compiled together with the repertoire data. The number of typed donors differed by locus: about 620-640 for A, B, C, DRB1 and DQB1; roughly 510 for DQA1; 606 for DPA1; and some 430 for DPB1. A later genetic analysis took genome-wide SNP genotypes for about 55% of the roughly 670 donors and used that subset as a discovery cohort. Approximately 310 gigabases of sequencing data and approximately 84 million unique TCR sequences were included in an early release covering over 600 HLA-typed donors. The study aimed to test whether signatures of past pathogen exposure could be identified by cataloging public T cell receptors. What the authors observed across the whole study: The cohort was sequenced for TCR beta chains only, and without alpha or paired-chain data the features that could be detected were limited. An association between a missense DCLRE1C variant and V-gene and J-gene trimming of TCR beta chains was found in a later genetic analysis and replicated in an independent cohort. A further reported finding was that TCR beta sequences accurately predicted the HLA-A and HLA-B alleles for most subjects in the first cohort. In vitro tests confirmed that a few of the cytomegalovirus-associated TCR beta chains recognize cytomegalovirus antigens. A later analysis reported that several top co-occurrence clusters appeared linked to parvovirus B19, influenza, CMV and Epstein-Barr virus. A later genetic analysis reported fewer N-insertions in productive TCRs among donors in an Asian-associated ancestry cluster than the roughly 700-donor mean. While some public TCRs were present in many individuals, most TCR sequences turned up only very rarely across donors. The presence/absence analyses assumed that sequencing depth was roughly uniform across donors, and that assumption may not be true. A group of highly shared sequence variants was considered likely to be a technical artifact of the sequencing pipeline. In a later analysis, the rate of TCR association differed among HLA loci, with DRB1 alleles having the most associated TCRs and HLA-C alleles having the fewest. In both the original and validation cohorts, the classifier was reported to diagnose cytomegalovirus status with high specificity and sensitivity. Correlated functional status among segregating V segments might be attributable to linkage disequilibrium, but an unknown experimental factor could not be ruled out. In a later analysis, HLA-associated TCR beta chains showed more clonal expansion and lower generation probabilities than non-associated chains that were equally common. In a later analysis, most CMV-associated TCR beta chains were found to appear HLA-restricted, with HLA associations seemingly driven largely by CMV exposure. Because some donors lacked HLA typing at each locus, the association tests relied only on the typed subset. The study listed 170 or so TCR beta chains as associated with cytomegalovirus. Because counts were too low, about 15 rarely observed V segments, including chromosome 9 orphons, were left out of the earlier analysis of some 640 of the donors. The 87-base-pair reads could not distinguish some IMGT-functional V segments, including TRBV6-2 and TRBV6-3, so those segments were excluded. A later analysis associated 16,951 TCR beta sequences with specific HLA alleles at a false discovery rate of 0.05. In an earlier analysis of a few hundred of the donors, most TCR beta V segments were observed in productive rearrangements about 90% or about 30% of the time, broadly matching IMGT annotations. When HLA alleles, especially DR and DQ, strongly co-occurred, TCR associations were difficult to assign to individual alleles. The authors suggested that the approach could potentially be extended to other disease states and immunological phenotypes. Immune exposure information for the cohort was limited to CMV serostatus.

The CDR3 holds 16 amino acids from the cysteine to the phenylalanine. The kept DNA is CDR3 alone, 48 bases in frame from the first base. Trimming at the junction amounts to 4 bases on V and 3 bases on J, and the germline ends lie 19 bases apart. From a lookup of the germline V gene (reference sequence), CDR1 and CDR2 are SEHNR and FQNEAQ. The cohort consisted of fewer than 700 healthy bone marrow donors. All cohort members were sampled while nominally healthy, although unrecorded immune exposures were likely present. Of the 670 or so cohort members, 250 to 300 had positive CMV serostatus and about 330 had negative CMV serostatus, and CMV serostatus was not recorded for the donor. A peripheral blood sample was provided by each donor, and peripheral blood mononuclear cells were used for TCR beta sequencing. Genomic DNA was extracted from the blood cell samples with the Qiagen DNeasy Blood Extraction Kit.

A remark on this clone: Its antigen is unknown. One base away there is no much larger clone; base qualities are not given.

Library preparation was by the immunoSEQ multiplex PCR assay. For the multiplex PCR, a mixture combining 60 forward primers for TCR Vbeta segments and 13 reverse primers for TCR Jbeta segments was used. The CDR3 region of rearranged TCR beta genes was amplified from genomic DNA with a multiplex PCR assay. Amplified TCR beta libraries were sequenced as 87-base-pair reads on the Illumina HiSeq System. Per the authors' processing: In a later analysis, tens of millions of unique TCR beta chains were counted across the approximately 640 repertoires, and about 9.9 million of these chains were shared by at least two donors. Raw reads were error-corrected and collapsed into unique sequences by a nearest-neighbor algorithm in which closely related sequences were merged to remove PCR and sequencing errors. To assign V, D and J gene segments, CDR3 sequences were aligned to IMGT reference sequences. Each retained sequence needed at least a six-nucleotide match to both a V gene segment and a J gene segment. Rearrangements were classified as productive when the CDR3 lacked stop codons and remained in frame with V and J, and all other rearrangements were classified as non-productive. CDR3 was defined according to IMGT convention as the region running from the second conserved V-encoded cysteine to the conserved J-encoded phenylalanine. In an earlier analysis of roughly 580 of the donors, sequences lacking an unambiguous match to a single V gene segment were excluded. An earlier analysis of 587 of the donors classified V segments as functional when productive rearrangements were above 56.7% and as segregating when the standard deviation between donors was above 5%. A statistical classification framework was built for diagnosing cytomegalovirus status from the catalog of TCR beta chain sequences. In a later analysis, V and J genes were assigned by comparing TCR nucleotide sequences against IMGT/GENE-DB human TR gene sequences. A later analysis assigned CDR3 sequences and most-parsimonious VDJ recombination scenarios with the TCRdist pipeline. A later analysis defined each TCR beta chain by its CDR3 amino acid sequence plus V-gene family, and excluded reads lacking a unique V-gene family. To address suspected cross-contamination and a sequencing artifact, a later analysis removed roughly 640 highly shared, low-generation-probability nucleotide sequences. A later analysis calculated a clonal expansion index for each public chain from normalized within-repertoire ranks of inferred template counts. A later analysis computed generation probabilities with a VDJ recombination model fitted to out-of-frame rearrangements, and checked the results against IGoR. In a later analysis, hypergeometric tests were used to score TCR-TCR, TCR-HLA and TCR-CMV co-occurrence, with a repertoire-size bias correction applied to TCR pairs. False discovery rates were estimated in a later analysis by permuting HLA or CMV assignments 20 times. In a later analysis, co-occurring TCRs were grouped using DBSCAN, and TCRdist sequence similarity was added for clustering within HLA-allele-positive subsets. Repertoires with fewer than 30,000 or more than 120,000 public chains were left out of co-occurrence clustering, as were five repertoires with anomalous nucleotide sharing. What TCRdb holds here is the immuneACCESS table cut down to in-frame rearrangements. Part of the clones is not present; checked against another copy, under half of the missing clones reflect an unresolved V gene, and the others are unexplained. The V and J calls and clone size are taken from that table; D and trimming were inferred from the DNA. In this sample the table shows approximately 150,000 clones, roughly three quarters of which occur a single time. The top ten hold approximately 3.7% of the sample.

The source of this sequence is a human donor in good health. Specimen: PBMCs. Recombination joined TRBV7-9 with TRBJ2-7; the D segment could be TRBD2, given 5 matching bases. In nucleotides, the sequence is TGTGCCAGCAGCTCAGCTAGTGACCGGGGAGACTACGAGCAGTACTTC. Its translation reads: CASSSASDRGDYEQYF.